This entry describes one T cell receptor beta chain. What it binds is not known. A much larger clone differs from this one at a single base, so this may be a read error. The input was 450 to 500 ng total RNA; TCR beta cDNA was made from it with a constant-region primer. Three-round nested multiplex PCR performed with slightly modified ARM-PCR produced the TCR beta libraries. Researchers ran the first two PCR rounds for approximately 10 cycles each with TRBV1-TRBV30 forward primers and a C-beta reverse primer. MiXCR was run by TCRdb on the multiplex PCR reads, yielding one entry per CDR3 protein. The data hold fewer than 400,000 distinct CDR3 sequences, with approximately 65% observed a single time. V dropped 3 bases and J dropped 4; count of bases not matched to a gene: 9. The germline V gene encodes CDR1 SQVTM and CDR2 ANQGSEA. The CDR3 has 15 residues. The data were obtained in a study of tumor-infiltrating lymphocytes in primary liver carcinoma. Study context: Tumors measured about 4.2 to 11 cm and were stage T1-T3 N0M0. Broader study findings: Tumor region pairs overlapped more than did tumor-adjacent and tumor-blood pairs. The study found a significantly higher top-250-clone fraction in tumors than in blood (p = 0.039).

The study extracted blood RNA from unsorted whole blood and also extracted germline DNA. The patients carried chronic HBV infection and had received no treatment. The origin of this receptor is a man aged 40-49 years with primary liver carcinoma and hepatitis B virus infection. The sequencing sample was made of peripheral blood. The chain is built from TRBV29-1 and TRBJ2-5; 9 positions agree with TRBD1. The CDR3 loop is CSVDPTGGYLETQYF. The CDR3 DNA sequence: TGCAGCGTTGATCCGACAGGGGGTTACCTAGAGACCCAGTACTTC.